This record covers a single TCR beta chain. Its antigen is not identified. These data belong to a study of CD8+ T cells in alopecia areata. Treatment specified: oral pan-JAK inhibitor, 5-10 mg twice daily. The authors extracted RNA and reverse transcribed it into cDNA as the sequencing template. Clones were read by immunoSEQ multiplex PCR, and TCRdb kept only the in-frame ones, dropping some. The sample carries approximately 200,000 clones, 45% to 75% recorded once. Study results and limitations: Scalp clonality and expanded CD8+ clones among the top 100 fell significantly with tofacitinib.

Sequencing was performed on CD4+ T cells sorted from blood, taken at week 4, from a patient treated with tofacitinib. The sequence was collected from a human donor with alopecia areata.

The CDR3 loop reads CSVADRRGYGYTF. The CDR3 DNA follows: TGCAGCGTCGCGGACAGGAGGGGCTATGGCTACACCTTC. The rearrangement joins TRBV29-1 to TRBJ1-2; 7 positions match TRBD1. V trimming: 6 bases; J trimming: 4 bases; junction bases outside the gene matches: 8. This CDR3 comprises 13 residues. CDR1 and CDR2 from the germline V gene are SQVTM and ANQGSEA.